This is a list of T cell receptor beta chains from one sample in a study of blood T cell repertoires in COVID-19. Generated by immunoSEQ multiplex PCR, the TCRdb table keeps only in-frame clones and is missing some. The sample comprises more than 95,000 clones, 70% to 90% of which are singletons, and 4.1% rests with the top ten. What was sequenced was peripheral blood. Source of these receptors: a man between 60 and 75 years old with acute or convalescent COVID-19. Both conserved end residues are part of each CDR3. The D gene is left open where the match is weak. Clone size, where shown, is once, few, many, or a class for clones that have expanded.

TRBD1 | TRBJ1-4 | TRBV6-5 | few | TGTGCCAGCAGTTTACAGGGGGCAATGGATGAAAAACTGTTTTTT | CASSLQGAMDEKLFF
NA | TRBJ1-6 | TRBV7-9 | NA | TGTGCCAGCAGTCCGAGTGGCGGGAATTCACCCCTCCACTTT | CASSPSGGNSPLHF
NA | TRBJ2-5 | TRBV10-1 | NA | TGCGCCAGCAGTGAGTTCCCAGGGGATGTCGAGACCCAGTACTTC | CASSEFPGDVETQYF
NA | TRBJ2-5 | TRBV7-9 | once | TGTGCCAGCAGCCCTTCCCCGGGTCAAGAGACCCAGTACTTC | CASSPSPGQETQYF
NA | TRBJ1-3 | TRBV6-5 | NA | TGTGCCAGCAGTCTCCGGGATCTCTCTGGAAACACCATATATTTT | CASSLRDLSGNTIYF
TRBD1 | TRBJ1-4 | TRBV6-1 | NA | TGTGCCAGCAGTGAGCGCCGGGGGACAGGGAGTGAAAAACTGTTTTTT | CASSERRGTGSEKLFF
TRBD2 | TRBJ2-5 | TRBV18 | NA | TGTGCCAGCTCACCAGTTGCTAGCGGGAAGGAGACCCAGTACTTC | CASSPVASGKETQYF
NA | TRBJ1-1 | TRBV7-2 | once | TGTGCCAGCTCCGTCGGGGGTTCTGTATTCACTGAAGCTTTCTTT | CASSVGGSVFTEAFF
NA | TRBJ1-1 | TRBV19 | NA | TGTGCCAGTAGTTGGGCAGGGGTGAACACTGAAGCTTTCTTT | CASSWAGVNTEAFF
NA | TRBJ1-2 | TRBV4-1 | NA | TGCGCCAGCAGCCAAGATTCCACAGGTCGGTATGGCTACACCTTC | CASSQDSTGRYGYTF
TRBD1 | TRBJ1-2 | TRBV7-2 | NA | TGTGCCAGCAGCGTCGACAGGGACTATGGCTACACCTTC | CASSVDRDYGYTF
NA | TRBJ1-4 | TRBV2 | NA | TGTGCCAGCAGTACCCGACAGACAAATGAAAAACTGTTTTTT | CASSTRQTNEKLFF
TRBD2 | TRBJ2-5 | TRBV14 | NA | TGTGCCAGCAGCCAAGGACTAGCGGGAGTAGAGACCCAGTACTTC | CASSQGLAGVETQYF
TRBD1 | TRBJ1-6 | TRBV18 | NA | TGTGCCAGCTCACCACCCGGACAGGTTTATAATTCACCCCTCCACTTT | CASSPPGQVYNSPLHF
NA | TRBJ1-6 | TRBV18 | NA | TGTGCCAGCTCGCCGGGGGGGCCAGCGGTGACACCCCTCCACTTT | CASSPGGPAVTPLHF
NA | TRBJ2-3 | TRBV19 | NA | TGTGCCAGTAGTGATACAGGGAAGGACACAGATACGCAGTATTTT | CASSDTGKDTDTQYF
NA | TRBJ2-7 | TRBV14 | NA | TGTGCCAGCAGCCGGGCTAGCGTAGCCTACGAGCAGTACTTC | CASSRASVAYEQYF
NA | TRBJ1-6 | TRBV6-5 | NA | TGTGCCAGCAGTTACGAGATCTCTAATAATTCACCCCTCCACTTT | CASSYEISNNSPLHF
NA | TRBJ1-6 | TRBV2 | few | TGTGCCAGCAGTGACGGCGGAAATTCACCCCTCCACTTT | CASSDGGNSPLHF
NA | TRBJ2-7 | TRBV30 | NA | TGTGCCTGGAGTGTCAGGGGGGAATACGAGCAGTACTTC | CAWSVRGEYEQYF
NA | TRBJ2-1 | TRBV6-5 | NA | TGTGCCAGCAGTTACGAGGTAGCGGATAACAATGAGCAGTTCTTC | CASSYEVADNNEQFF
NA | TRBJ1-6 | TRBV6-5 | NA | TGTGCCAGCGCGGGCTCCTATAATTCACCCCTCCACTTT | CASAGSYNSPLHF
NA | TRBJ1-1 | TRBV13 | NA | TGTGCCAGCAGCCGGCGGGGGTCCGGGGGCACTGAAGCTTTCTTT | CASSRRGSGGTEAFF
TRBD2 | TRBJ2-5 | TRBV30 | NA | TGTGCCTGGAGTGGGCCAGGACTAGTTTTAGAGACCCAGTACTTC | CAWSGPGLVLETQYF
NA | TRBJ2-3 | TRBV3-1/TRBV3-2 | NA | TGTGCCAGCAGCCCTGAGTCAGATACGCAGTATTTT | CASSPESDTQYF
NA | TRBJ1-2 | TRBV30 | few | TGTGCCTGGAGTGCCCCTCCGGGACTTACCTTC | CAWSAPPGLTF
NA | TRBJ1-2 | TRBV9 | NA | TGTGCCAGCAGTACTCAGGGGTCACAGAACTATGGCTACACCTTC | CASSTQGSQNYGYTF
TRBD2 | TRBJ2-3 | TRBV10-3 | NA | TGTGCCATCAGTGCGGGGGGGGCCGGAGATACGCAGTATTTT | CAISAGGAGDTQYF
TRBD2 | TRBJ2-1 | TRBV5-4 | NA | TGTGCCAGCACCCCGGGGACTAGCGGGATTGTTTACAATGAGCAGTTCTTC | CASTPGTSGIVYNEQFF
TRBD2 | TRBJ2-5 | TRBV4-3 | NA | TGCGCCAGCAGCCAAGGGCTAGCGGGCTTAGAGACCCAGTACTTC | CASSQGLAGLETQYF
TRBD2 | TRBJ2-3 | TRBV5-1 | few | TGCGCCAGCTCTAGCGGGGGGGCAGTGTCAGATACGCAGTATTTT | CASSSGGAVSDTQYF
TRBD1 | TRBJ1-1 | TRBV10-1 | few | TGCGCCAGCAAGTACGACAGGGACACTGAAGCTTTCTTT | CASKYDRDTEAFF
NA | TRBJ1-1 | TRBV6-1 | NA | TGTGCCAGCAGTGAACCACAGGAGCGTGAAGCTTTCTTT | CASSEPQEREAFF
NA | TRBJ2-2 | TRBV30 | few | TGTGCCTTACGAAGCGAGAACACCGGGGAGCTGTTTTTT | CALRSENTGELFF
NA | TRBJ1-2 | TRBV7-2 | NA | TGTGCCAGCAGCTTAGGGCAGAGAAGATCCGGGGGCTACACCTTC | CASSLGQRRSGGYTF